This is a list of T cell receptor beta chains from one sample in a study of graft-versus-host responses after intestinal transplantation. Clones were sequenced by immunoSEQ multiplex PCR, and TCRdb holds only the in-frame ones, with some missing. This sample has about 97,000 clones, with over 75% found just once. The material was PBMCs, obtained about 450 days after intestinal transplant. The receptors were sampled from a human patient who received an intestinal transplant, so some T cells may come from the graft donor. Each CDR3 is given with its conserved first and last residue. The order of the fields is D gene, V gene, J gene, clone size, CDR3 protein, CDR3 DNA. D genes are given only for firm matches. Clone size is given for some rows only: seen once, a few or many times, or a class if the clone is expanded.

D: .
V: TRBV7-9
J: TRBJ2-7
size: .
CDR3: CASSPLGQYEQYF
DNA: TGTGCCAGCAGCCCTCTAGGACAGTACGAGCAGTACTTC

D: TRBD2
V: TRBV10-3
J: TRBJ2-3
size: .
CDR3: CAISESGGGADTQYF
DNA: TGTGCCATCAGTGAGTCTGGCGGGGGGGCGGATACGCAGTATTTT

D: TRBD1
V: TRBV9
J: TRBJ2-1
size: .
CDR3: CASRGTGGFEQFF
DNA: TGTGCCAGCAGAGGGACAGGGGGTTTTGAGCAGTTCTTC

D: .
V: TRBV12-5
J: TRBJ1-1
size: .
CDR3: CASGLVLGLATEAFF
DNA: TGTGCTAGTGGTTTGGTACTCGGCTTAGCTACTGAAGCTTTCTTT

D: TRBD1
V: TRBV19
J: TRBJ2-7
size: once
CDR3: CASSIFGTGTGSDEQYF
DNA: TGTGCCAGTAGTATCTTCGGAACCGGGACAGGTTCGGACGAGCAGTACTTC

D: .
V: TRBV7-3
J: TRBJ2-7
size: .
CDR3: CASSLQGGSYEQYF
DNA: TGTGCCAGCAGCTTACAGGGGGGCTCCTACGAGCAGTACTTC

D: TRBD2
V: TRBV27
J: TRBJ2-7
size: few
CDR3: CASSLLGSRGLHEQYF
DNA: TGTGCCAGCAGTTTATTGGGATCACGGGGACTACACGAGCAGTACTTC

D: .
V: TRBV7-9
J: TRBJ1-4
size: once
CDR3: CASSPQDNEKLFF
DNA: TGTGCCAGCAGCCCGCAGGACAATGAAAAACTGTTTTTT

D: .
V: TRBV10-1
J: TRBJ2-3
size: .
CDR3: CASSAGPTDTQYF
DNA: TGCGCCAGCAGTGCGGGGCCCACAGATACGCAGTATTTT

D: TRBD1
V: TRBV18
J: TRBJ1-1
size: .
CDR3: CASSRDTGGDTEAFF
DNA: TGTGCCAGCTCACGCGATACAGGGGGAGACACTGAAGCTTTCTTT

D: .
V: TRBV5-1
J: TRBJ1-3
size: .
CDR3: CASSLDQGVGNTIYF
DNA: TGCGCCAGCAGCCTGGATCAGGGAGTCGGAAACACCATATATTTT

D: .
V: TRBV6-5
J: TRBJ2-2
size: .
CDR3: CASSPGQAGELFF
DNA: TGTGCCAGCAGCCCCGGACAAGCCGGGGAGCTGTTTTTT

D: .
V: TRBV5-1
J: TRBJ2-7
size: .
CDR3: CASSLGDHEQYF
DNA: TGCGCCAGCAGCTTGGGAGACCACGAGCAGTACTTC

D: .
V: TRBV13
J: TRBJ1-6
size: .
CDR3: CASSREGVRNSPLHF
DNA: TGTGCCAGCAGCCGCGAGGGGGTGAGAAATTCACCCCTCCACTTT

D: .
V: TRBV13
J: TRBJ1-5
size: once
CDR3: CASSASGGEGNQPQHF
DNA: TGTGCCAGCAGCGCCTCGGGGGGCGAGGGGAATCAGCCCCAGCATTTT

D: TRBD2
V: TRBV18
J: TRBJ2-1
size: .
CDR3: CASSPWTSGGSYNEQFF
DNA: TGTGCCAGCTCCCCGTGGACTAGCGGGGGCTCCTACAATGAGCAGTTCTTC

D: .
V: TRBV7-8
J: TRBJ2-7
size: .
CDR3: CASSPRSGLWAYEQYF
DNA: TGTGCCAGCAGCCCCCGGTCGGGTCTTTGGGCCTACGAGCAGTACTTC

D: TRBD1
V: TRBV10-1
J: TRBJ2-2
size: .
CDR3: CARSGQGDTGELFF
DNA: TGCGCCAGGAGTGGACAGGGAGACACCGGGGAGCTGTTTTTT